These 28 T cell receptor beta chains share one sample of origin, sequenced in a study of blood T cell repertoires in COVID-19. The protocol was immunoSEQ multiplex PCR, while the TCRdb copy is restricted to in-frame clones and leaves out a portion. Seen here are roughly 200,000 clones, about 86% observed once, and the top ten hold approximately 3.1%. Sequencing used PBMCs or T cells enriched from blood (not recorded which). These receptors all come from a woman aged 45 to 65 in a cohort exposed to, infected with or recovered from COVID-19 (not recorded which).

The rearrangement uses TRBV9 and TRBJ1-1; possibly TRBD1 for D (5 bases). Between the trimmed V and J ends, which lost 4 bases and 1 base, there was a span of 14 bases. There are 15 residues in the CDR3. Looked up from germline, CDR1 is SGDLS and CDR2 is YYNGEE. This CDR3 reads CASSRFRETNTEAFF. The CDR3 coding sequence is TGTGCCAGCAGCCGGTTCAGGGAAACGAACACTGAAGCTTTCTTT.

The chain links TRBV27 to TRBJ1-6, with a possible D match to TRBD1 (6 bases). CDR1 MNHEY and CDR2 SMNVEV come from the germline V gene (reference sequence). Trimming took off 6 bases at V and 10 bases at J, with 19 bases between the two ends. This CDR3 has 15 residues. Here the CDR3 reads CASRQAGVERSPLHF. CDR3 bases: TGTGCCAGCAGACAAGCAGGGGTTGAGCGATCACCCCTCCACTTT.

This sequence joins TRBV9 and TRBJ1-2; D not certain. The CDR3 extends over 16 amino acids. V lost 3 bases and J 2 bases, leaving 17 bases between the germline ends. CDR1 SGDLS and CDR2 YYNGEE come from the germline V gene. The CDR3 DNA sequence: TGTGCCAGCAGCGATCCCCTTGGGCAGATAAACTATGGCTACACCTTC. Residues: CASSDPLGQINYGYTF.

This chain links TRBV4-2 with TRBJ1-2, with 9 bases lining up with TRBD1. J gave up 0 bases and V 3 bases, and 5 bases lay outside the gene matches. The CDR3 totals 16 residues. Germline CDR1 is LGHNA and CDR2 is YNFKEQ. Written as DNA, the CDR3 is TGTGCCAGCAGCCACCCGGGACAGGGAGCTAACTATGGCTACACCTTC. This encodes CASSHPGQGANYGYTF.

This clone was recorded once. CDR3 nucleotide sequence: TGTGCCAGCAGCCCCGGCGAAGGGCTAGCGGGGGTCCAAGAGACCCAGTACTTC. It yields the protein CASSPGEGLAGVQETQYF. The gene calls are TRBV9 and TRBJ2-5, with 10 nucleotides matching TRBD2. Germline CDR1 SGDLS, CDR2 YYNGEE. This CDR3 is 18 amino acids long. The V and J ends lost 4 bases and 1 base, in that order; junction bases with no gene match: 13.

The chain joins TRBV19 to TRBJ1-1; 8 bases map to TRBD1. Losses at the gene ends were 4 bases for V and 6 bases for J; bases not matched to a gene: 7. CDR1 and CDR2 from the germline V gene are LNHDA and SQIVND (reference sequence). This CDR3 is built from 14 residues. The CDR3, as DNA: TGTGCCAGTAGTAAGGACAGGGTAGGGGCTGAAGCTTTCTTT. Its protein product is CASSKDRVGAEAFF.

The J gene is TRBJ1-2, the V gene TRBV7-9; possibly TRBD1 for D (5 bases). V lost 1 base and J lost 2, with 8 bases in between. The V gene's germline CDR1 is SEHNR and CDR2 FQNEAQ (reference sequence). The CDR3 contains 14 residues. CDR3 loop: CASSLGQNNYGYTF. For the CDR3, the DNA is TGTGCCAGCAGCTTAGGACAGAACAACTATGGCTACACCTTC.

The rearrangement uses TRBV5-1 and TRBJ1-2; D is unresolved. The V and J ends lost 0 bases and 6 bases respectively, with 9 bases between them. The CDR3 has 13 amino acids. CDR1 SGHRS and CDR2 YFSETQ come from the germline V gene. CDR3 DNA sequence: TGCGCCAGCAGCTTGGTGAGCCAGGATGGCTACACCTTC. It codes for CASSLVSQDGYTF.

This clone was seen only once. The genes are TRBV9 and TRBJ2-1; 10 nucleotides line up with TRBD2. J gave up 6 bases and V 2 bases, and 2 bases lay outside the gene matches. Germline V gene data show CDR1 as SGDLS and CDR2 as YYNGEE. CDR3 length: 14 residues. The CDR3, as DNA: TGTGCCAGCAGCGTCAAGCGGGGGGGCAATGAGCAGTTCTTC. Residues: CASSVKRGGNEQFF. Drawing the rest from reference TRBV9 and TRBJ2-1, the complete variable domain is DSGVTQTPKHLITATGQRVTLRCSPRSGDLSVYWYQQSLDQGLQFLIQYYNGEERAKGNILERFSAQQFPDLHSELNLSSLELGDSALYFCASSVKRGGNEQFFGPGTRLTVL.

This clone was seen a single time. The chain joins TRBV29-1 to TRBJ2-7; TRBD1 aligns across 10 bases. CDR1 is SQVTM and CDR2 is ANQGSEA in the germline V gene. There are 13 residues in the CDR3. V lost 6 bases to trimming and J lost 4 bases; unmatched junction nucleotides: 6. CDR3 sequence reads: CSVADRGFYEQYF. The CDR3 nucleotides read TGCAGCGTCGCGGACAGGGGGTTTTACGAGCAGTACTTC.

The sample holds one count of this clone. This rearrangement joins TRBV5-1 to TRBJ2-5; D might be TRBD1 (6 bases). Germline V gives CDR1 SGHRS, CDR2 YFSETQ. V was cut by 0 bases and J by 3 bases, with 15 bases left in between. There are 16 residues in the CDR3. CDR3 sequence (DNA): TGCGCCAGCAGCTTGGATCCGACAGGTGCGGAAGAGACCCAGTACTTC. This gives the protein CASSLDPTGAEETQYF.

CDR3 protein: CASSRQGLAGREQYF. As DNA, the CDR3 is TGTGCCAGCAGCCGGCAGGGACTAGCGGGGAGGGAGCAGTACTTC. The chain uses TRBV6-5 and TRBJ2-7, with 13 nucleotides matching TRBD2. Germline V gene lookup returns CDR1 MNHEY and CDR2 SVGAGI. The CDR3 contains 15 residues. V dropped 6 bases and J dropped 7; count of bases not matched to a gene: 9.

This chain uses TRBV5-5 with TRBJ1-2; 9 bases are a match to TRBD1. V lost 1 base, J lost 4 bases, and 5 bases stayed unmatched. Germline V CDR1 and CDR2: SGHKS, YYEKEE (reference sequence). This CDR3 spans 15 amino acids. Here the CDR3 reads CASSLRQGGGYGYTF. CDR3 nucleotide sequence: TGTGCCAGCAGCTTGCGACAGGGGGGAGGCTATGGCTACACCTTC. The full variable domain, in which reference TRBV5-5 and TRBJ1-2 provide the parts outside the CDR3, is DAGVTQSPTHLIKTRGQQVTLRCSPISGHKSVSWYQQVLGQGPQFIFQYYEKEERGRGNFPDRFSARQFPNYSSELNVNALLLGDSALYLCASSLRQGGGYGYTFGSGTRLTVV.

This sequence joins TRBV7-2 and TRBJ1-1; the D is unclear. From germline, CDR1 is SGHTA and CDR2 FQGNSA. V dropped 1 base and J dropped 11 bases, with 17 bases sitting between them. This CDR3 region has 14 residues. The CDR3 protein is CASSLDWGVKKAFF. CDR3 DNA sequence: TGTGCCAGCAGCTTAGATTGGGGAGTGAAGAAGGCTTTCTTT.

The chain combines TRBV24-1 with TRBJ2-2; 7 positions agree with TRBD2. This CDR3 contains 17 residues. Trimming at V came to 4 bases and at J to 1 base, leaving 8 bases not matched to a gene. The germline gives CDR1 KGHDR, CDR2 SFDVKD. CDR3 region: CATSEPGGSENTGELFF. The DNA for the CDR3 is TGTGCCACCAGTGAACCCGGGGGGTCCGAGAACACCGGGGAGCTGTTTTTT.

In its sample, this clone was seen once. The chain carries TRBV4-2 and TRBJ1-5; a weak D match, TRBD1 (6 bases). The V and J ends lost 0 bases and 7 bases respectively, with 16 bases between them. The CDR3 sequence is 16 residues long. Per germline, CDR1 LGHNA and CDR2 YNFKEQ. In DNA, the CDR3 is TGTGCCAGCAGCCAAGATCCCCCGGGGGGACACCAGCCCCAGCATTTT. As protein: CASSQDPPGGHQPQHF.

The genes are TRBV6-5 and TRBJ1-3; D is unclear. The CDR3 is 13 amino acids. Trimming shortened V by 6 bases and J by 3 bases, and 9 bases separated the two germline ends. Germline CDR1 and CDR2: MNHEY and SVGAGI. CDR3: CASSLVDGNTIYF. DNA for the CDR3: TGTGCCAGCAGCCTCGTAGATGGAAACACCATATATTTT.

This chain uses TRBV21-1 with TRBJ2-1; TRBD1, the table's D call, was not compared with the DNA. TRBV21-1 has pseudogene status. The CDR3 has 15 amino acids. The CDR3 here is CASSSDRDSYNEQFF. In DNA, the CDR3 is TGTGCCAGTTCGAGTGACAGGGACTCCTACAATGAGCAGTTCTTC.

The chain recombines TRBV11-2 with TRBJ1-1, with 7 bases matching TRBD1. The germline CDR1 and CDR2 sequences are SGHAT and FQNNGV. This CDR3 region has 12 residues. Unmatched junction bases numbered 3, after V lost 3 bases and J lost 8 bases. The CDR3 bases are TGTGCCAGCAGCTTCGAGACAGGGGAAGCTTTCTTT. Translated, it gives CASSFETGEAFF.

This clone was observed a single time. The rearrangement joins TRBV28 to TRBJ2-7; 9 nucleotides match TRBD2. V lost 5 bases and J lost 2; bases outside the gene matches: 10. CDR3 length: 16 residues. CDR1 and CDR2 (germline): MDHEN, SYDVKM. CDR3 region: CASSPASASGTYEQYF. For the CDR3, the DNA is TGTGCCAGCAGTCCCGCGTCGGCTAGCGGGACCTACGAGCAGTACTTC.

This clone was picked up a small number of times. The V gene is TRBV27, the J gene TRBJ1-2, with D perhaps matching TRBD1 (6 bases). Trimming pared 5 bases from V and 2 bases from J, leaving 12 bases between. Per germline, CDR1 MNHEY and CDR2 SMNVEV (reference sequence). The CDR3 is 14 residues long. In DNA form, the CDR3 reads TGTGCCAGCAGTCATAACACAGGGAACTATGGCTACACCTTC. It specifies CASSHNTGNYGYTF.

CDR3 bases: TGTGCCAGCAGCCAAGGGGGACAGGGGAACTATGGCTACACCTTC. Its protein product is CASSQGGQGNYGYTF. The chain has TRBV4-2 and TRBJ1-2; 10 positions match TRBD1. The germline V gene has CDR1 LGHNA and CDR2 YNFKEQ. V dropped 1 base and J dropped 2; count of bases not matched to a gene: 1. The CDR3 runs to 15 residues.

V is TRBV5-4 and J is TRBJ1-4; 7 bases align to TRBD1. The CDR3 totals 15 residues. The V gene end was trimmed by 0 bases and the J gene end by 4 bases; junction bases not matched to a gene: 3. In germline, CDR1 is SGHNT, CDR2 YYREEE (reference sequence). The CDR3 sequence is CASSLGNRGNEKLFF. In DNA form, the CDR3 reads TGTGCCAGCAGCTTGGGAAACAGGGGTAATGAAAAACTGTTTTTT.

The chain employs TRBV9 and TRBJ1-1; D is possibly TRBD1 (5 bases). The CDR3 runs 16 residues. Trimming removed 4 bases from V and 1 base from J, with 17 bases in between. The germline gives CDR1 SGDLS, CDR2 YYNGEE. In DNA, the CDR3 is TGTGCCAGCAGCAAGAACCCCCGGGGGGGGAACACTGAAGCTTTCTTT. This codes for CASSKNPRGGNTEAFF. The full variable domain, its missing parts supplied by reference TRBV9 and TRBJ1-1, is DSGVTQTPKHLITATGQRVTLRCSPRSGDLSVYWYQQSLDQGLQFLIQYYNGEERAKGNILERFSAQQFPDLHSELNLSSLELGDSALYFCASSKNPRGGNTEAFFGQGTRLTVV.

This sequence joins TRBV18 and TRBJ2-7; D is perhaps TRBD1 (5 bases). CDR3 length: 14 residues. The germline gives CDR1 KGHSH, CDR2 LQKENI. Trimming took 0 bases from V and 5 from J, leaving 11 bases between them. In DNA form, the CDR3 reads TGTGCCAGCTCACCACCTGGGCAGGGCCACGAGCAGTACTTC. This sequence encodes CASSPPGQGHEQYF.

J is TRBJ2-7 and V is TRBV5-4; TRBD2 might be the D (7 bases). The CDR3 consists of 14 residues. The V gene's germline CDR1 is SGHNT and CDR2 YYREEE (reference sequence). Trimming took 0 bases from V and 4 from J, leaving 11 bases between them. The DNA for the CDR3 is TGTGCCAGCAGCTTGGGAGGGGGGGAGTACGAGCAGTACTTC. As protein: CASSLGGGEYEQYF.

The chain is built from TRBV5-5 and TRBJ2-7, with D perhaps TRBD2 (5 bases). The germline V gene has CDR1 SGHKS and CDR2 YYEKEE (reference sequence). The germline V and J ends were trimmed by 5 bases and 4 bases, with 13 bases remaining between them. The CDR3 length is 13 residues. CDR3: CASSWTEAYEQYF. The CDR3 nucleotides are TGTGCCAGCAGTTGGACGGAGGCGTACGAGCAGTACTTC. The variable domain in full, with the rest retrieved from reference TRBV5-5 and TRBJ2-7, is DAGVTQSPTHLIKTRGQQVTLRCSPISGHKSVSWYQQVLGQGPQFIFQYYEKEERGRGNFPDRFSARQFPNYSSELNVNALLLGDSALYLCASSWTEAYEQYFGPGTRLTVT.

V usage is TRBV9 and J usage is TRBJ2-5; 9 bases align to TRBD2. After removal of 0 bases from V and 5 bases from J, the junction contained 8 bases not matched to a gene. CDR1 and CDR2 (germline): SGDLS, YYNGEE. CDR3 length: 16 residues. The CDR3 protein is CASSVGVLAGAETQYF. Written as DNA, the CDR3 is TGTGCCAGCAGCGTAGGTGTATTAGCGGGGGCGGAGACCCAGTACTTC.